Reported below is one TCR beta chain. Antigen: not known. The CDR3 length is 14 residues. The V end lost 7 bases, the J end lost 6 bases, and 18 bases lay between the germline ends. The data belong to a study of post-analysis software for immune sequencing data. Study background: In terms of disease course, relapsing-remitting, secondary progressive and progressive-relapsing multiple sclerosis were included.

Carried by the TCR beta cDNA libraries were unique molecular identifiers. TCRdb called the PCR reads again in MiXCR, with one record for every CDR3 protein. This repertoire shows about 820,000 distinct CDR3 sequences, under 70% found once; its top ten account for roughly 4.4%. General study results and limits: Relative to controls, patients had about 5 TRBV segments at higher frequency, with TRBV5-6, TRBV5-1 and TRBV20-1 among these. Multiple sclerosis patients showed significantly lower normalized Chao1 diversity than controls did.

The source material was blood. V is TRBV12-3 or TRBV12-4 and J is TRBJ1-2; D unresolved. The origin of this receptor is a girl aged 5 to 17 with multiple sclerosis. DNA for the CDR3: TGTGCCAGCATCCGCCAGCCCTCTTTCCATGGCTACACCTTC. Translating it yields CASIRQPSFHGYTF.